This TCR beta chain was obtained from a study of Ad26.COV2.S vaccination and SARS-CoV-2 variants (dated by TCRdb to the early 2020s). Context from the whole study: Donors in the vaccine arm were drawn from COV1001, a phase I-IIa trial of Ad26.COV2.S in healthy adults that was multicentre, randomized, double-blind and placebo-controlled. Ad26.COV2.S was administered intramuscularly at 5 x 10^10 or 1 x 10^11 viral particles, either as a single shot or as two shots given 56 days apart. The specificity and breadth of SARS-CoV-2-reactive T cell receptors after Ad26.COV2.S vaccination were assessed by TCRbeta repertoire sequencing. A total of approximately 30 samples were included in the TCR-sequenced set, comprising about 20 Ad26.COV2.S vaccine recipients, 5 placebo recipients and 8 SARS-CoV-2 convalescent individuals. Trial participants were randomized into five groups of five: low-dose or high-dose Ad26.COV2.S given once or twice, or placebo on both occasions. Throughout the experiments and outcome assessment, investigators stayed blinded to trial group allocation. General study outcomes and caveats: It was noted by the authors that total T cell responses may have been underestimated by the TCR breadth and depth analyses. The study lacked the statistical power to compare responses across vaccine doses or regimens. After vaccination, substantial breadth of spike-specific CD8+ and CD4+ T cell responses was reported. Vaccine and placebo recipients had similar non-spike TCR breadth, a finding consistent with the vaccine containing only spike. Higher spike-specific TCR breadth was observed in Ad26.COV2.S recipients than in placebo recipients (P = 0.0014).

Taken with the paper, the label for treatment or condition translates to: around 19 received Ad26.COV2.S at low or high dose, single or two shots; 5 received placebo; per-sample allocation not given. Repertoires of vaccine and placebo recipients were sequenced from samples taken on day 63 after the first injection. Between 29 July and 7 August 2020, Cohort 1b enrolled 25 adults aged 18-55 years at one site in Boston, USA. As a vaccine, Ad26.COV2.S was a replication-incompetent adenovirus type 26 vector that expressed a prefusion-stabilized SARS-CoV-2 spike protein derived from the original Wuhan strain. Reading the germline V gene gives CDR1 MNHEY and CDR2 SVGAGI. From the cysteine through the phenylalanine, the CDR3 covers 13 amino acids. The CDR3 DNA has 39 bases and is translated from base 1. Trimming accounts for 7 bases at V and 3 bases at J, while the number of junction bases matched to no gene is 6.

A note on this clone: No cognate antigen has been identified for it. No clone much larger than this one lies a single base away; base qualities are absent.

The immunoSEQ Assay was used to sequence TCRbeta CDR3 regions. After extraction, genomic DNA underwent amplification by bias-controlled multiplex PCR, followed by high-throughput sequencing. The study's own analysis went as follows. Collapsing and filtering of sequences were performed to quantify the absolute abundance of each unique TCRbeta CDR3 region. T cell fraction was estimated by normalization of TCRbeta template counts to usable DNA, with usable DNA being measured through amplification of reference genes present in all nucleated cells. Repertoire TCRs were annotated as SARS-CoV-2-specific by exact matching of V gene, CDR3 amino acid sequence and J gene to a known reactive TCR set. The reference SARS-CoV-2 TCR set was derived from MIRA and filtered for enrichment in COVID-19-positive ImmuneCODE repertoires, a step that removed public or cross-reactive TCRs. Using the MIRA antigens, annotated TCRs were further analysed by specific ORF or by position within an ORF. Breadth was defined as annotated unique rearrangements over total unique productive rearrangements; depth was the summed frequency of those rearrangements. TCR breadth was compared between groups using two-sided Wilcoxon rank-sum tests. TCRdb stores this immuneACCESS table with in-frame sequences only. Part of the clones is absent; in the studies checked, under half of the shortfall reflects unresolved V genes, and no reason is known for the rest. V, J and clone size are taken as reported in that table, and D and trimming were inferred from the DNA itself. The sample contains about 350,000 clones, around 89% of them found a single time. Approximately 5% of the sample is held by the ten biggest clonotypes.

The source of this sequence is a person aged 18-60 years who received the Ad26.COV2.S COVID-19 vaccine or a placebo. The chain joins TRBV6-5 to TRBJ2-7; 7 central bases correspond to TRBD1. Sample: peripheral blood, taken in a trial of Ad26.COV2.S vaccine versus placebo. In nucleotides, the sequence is TGTGCCAGCATCCGGGACAGCTTCTACGAGCAGTACTTC. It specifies CASIRDSFYEQYF.